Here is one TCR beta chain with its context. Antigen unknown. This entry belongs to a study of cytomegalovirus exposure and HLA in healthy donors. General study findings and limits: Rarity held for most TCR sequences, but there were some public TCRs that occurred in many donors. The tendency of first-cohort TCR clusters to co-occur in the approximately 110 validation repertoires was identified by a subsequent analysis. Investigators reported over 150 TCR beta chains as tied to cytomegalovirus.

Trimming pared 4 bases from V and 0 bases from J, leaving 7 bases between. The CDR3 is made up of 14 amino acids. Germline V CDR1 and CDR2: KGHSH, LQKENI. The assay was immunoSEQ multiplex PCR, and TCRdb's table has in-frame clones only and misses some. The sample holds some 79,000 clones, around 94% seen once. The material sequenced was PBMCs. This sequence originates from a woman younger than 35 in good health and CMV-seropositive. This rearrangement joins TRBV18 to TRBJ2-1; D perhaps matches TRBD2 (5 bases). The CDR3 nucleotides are TGTGCCAGCTCACAAGGGAGCTCCTACAATGAGCAGTTCTTC. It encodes CASSQGSSYNEQFF.